These T cell receptor beta chains were read from a single sample in a study of shared clonotypes between healthy human individuals. The table came from immunoSEQ multiplex PCR; TCRdb's copy has only in-frame clones and leaves some out. The data contain about half a million clones, around three quarters of them singletons. What was sequenced was PBMCs. The receptors here all came from a woman between 40 and 50 years old in good health. Some clones in this sample may be carry-over from other donors' samples. CDR3s include the opening cysteine and the closing phenylalanine or tryptophan. Each record gives: clone size, D gene, V gene, J gene, CDR3 DNA, CDR3 protein. The D gene is left open where the match is weak. The size field is filled for only some rows; it gives once, few, many or a size class.

>.|.|TRBV28|TRBJ1-5
TGTGCCAGCAGTTTAACCAATCAGCCCCAGCATTTT
CASSLTNQPQHF
>once|.|TRBV19|TRBJ2-3
TGTGCCAGTAGTAATAGAGGCACAGATACGCAGTATTTT
CASSNRGTDTQYF
>.|TRBD2|TRBV11-2|TRBJ2-2
TGTGCCAGCAGCCGATCTAGCGGGAGGGCCGTAAACACCGGGGAGCTGTTTTTT
CASSRSSGRAVNTGELFF
>.|TRBD1|TRBV18|TRBJ1-1
TGTGCCAGCTCCCTGGACAGGGCGAACACTGAAGCTTTCTTT
CASSLDRANTEAFF
>few|TRBD2|TRBV4-2|TRBJ2-1
TGTGCCAGCAGCCTATCCCAGCGGGAGGGAGATGAGCAGTTCTTC
CASSLSQREGDEQFF
>once|.|TRBV9|TRBJ2-2
TGTGCCAGCAGCGTAGACTGGACTGCGAACACCGGGGAGCTGTTTTTT
CASSVDWTANTGELFF
>.|.|TRBV27|TRBJ2-7
TGTGCCAGCAAGAAAGGAATAGCCTACGAGCAGTACTTC
CASKKGIAYEQYF
>few|.|TRBV7-3|TRBJ1-1
TGTGCCAGCAGCCAGAACATGAACACTGAAGCTTTCTTT
CASSQNMNTEAFF
>few|.|TRBV30|TRBJ1-1
TGTGCCTATAGAGAGAACACTGAAGCTTTCTTT
CAYRENTEAFF
>.|TRBD2|TRBV2|TRBJ2-1
TGTGCCAGCAACCTGGGACTAGCGGGAGCTGATGAGCAGTTCTTC
CASNLGLAGADEQFF
>.|.|TRBV5-4|TRBJ2-7
TGTGCCAGCAGCATCCTCCTCAGGGGCGAGCAGTACTTC
CASSILLRGEQYF
>.|TRBD1|TRBV6-1|TRBJ2-3
TGTGCCAGCAAGGCAGGGGGAAGCACAGATACGCAGTATTTT
CASKAGGSTDTQYF
>.|.|TRBV6-5|TRBJ1-5
TGTGCCAGCAGTCCAGACAGGAATCAGCCCCAGCATTTT
CASSPDRNQPQHF
>.|TRBD1|TRBV7-9|TRBJ2-7
TGTGCCAGCAGCCCAGGACAGGGCCGTCCCTACGAGCAGTACTTC
CASSPGQGRPYEQYF
>.|.|TRBV7-9|TRBJ2-3
TGTGCCAGCAGCTTAGGAGTTAAGGTCACAGATACGCAGTATTTT
CASSLGVKVTDTQYF
>.|TRBD1|TRBV29-1|TRBJ1-2
TGCAGCGTGAGGACAGGGCAAAGCTATGGCTACACCTTC
CSVRTGQSYGYTF
>.|.|TRBV7-3|TRBJ1-1
TGTGCCAGCAGCCCGACGGGCAGCCTATATAACATGAACACTGAAGCTTTCTTT
CASSPTGSLYNMNTEAFF
>.|.|TRBV5-5|TRBJ2-7
TGTGCCAGCAGCTCAGCGACAGTCTACGAGCAGTACTTC
CASSSATVYEQYF
>.|.|TRBV5-1|TRBJ2-7
TGCGCCAGCAGCTTGGATTCGGGGGAGCAGTACTTC
CASSLDSGEQYF
>.|.|TRBV4-2|TRBJ2-1
TGTGCCAGCAGCCAATACGGGACTGATTACAATGAGCAGTTCTTC
CASSQYGTDYNEQFF
>.|.|TRBV5-1|TRBJ1-2
TGCGCCAGCAGCTTGGGGACATTGGCCTTCGGCGGTGTGGGCTACACCTTC
CASSLGTLAFGGVGYTF
>.|TRBD1|TRBV10-3|TRBJ2-5
TGTGCCATCGGACAGGGCAAGGAGGAGACCCAGTACTTC
CAIGQGKEETQYF
>.|TRBD2|TRBV28|TRBJ2-7
TGTGCCAGCATCGCGACTAGCGGGCTCTCCTACGAGCAGTACTTC
CASIATSGLSYEQYF
>.|.|TRBV5-1|TRBJ2-3
TGCGCCAGCAGCAGGGGCCCCCGGGAAACCCTCGCCACAGATACGCAGTATTTT
CASSRGPRETLATDTQYF
>.|TRBD2|TRBV5-8|TRBJ2-6
TGTGCCAGCAGCGCGGGACTACCGTCCTCTGGGGCCAACGTCCTGACTTTC
CASSAGLPSSGANVLTF
>.|TRBD1|TRBV28|TRBJ2-7
TGTGCCAGCAGTTTGGGGACAGACCTTTCCTACGAGCAGTACTTC
CASSLGTDLSYEQYF
>many|TRBD2|TRBV27|TRBJ2-7
TGTGCCAGCAGTTTTCTGGCTAGCGGGCTCTCCTACGAGCAGTACTTC
CASSFLASGLSYEQYF
>few|.|TRBV10-3|TRBJ1-1
TGTGCCATCAGTGGTATGAGGGGTACTGAAGCTTTCTTT
CAISGMRGTEAFF
>.|.|TRBV6-5|TRBJ2-1
TGTGCCAGCAGTAGGACGGAATACAATGAGCAGTTCTTC
CASSRTEYNEQFF
>.|TRBD1|TRBV30|TRBJ2-1
TGTGCCTGGGGGGACAGGGGACTTTACAATGAGCAGTTCTTC
CAWGDRGLYNEQFF
>.|.|TRBV6-4|TRBJ2-2
TGTGCCAGCAGTCCCATGGGCCATGAGACCGGGGAGCTGTTTTTT
CASSPMGHETGELFF
>few|.|TRBV10-2|TRBJ2-3
TGCGCCAGCAGTGAGCCCCGACCCTATAGCACAGATACGCAGTATTTT
CASSEPRPYSTDTQYF
>.|TRBD1|TRBV7-9|TRBJ2-2
TGTGCCAGCAGCTCGGACAGGGCGAACACCGGGGAGCTGTTTTTT
CASSSDRANTGELFF
>few|.|TRBV11-2|TRBJ2-1
TGTGCCAGCAGCTTAGCAGGGTATTCAAACAATGAGCAGTTCTTC
CASSLAGYSNNEQFF
>.|.|TRBV10-2|TRBJ1-1
TGCGCCAGCAGGAAGGGTGGATCGAACACTGAAGCTTTCTTT
CASRKGGSNTEAFF
>.|.|TRBV29-1|TRBJ2-3
TGCAGCGTTGACACAGGGAGCACAGATACGCAGTATTTT
CSVDTGSTDTQYF
>.|.|TRBV7-9|TRBJ1-1
TGTGCCAGCAGCGCCCAGACAGGCACTGAAGCTTTCTTT
CASSAQTGTEAFF
>.|.|TRBV5-4|TRBJ2-7
TGTGCCAGCAGCCTGGCAGGGACTCTTTCCTACGAGCAGTACTTC
CASSLAGTLSYEQYF
>.|.|TRBV9|TRBJ2-3
TGTGCCAGCAGCGTAGATTCGGGAGCTAGCACAGATACGCAGTATTTT
CASSVDSGASTDTQYF
>once|.|TRBV6-5|TRBJ1-2
TGTGCCAGCAGTTACTCCTGGGCCTATGGCTACACCTTC
CASSYSWAYGYTF
>few|.|TRBV7-9|TRBJ1-4
TGTGCCAGCAGCTTAGGGTTAAGGGATGAAAAACTGTTTTTT
CASSLGLRDEKLFF
>.|.|TRBV7-2|TRBJ2-3
TGTGCCAGCAGCATCGTCAGGGGTCGGGCAGATACGCAGTATTTT
CASSIVRGRADTQYF
>.|.|TRBV4-1|TRBJ2-2
TGCGCCAGCAGCCAAGACCTAGTCGTGGCCGGGGAGCTGTTTTTT
CASSQDLVVAGELFF
>.|TRBD2|TRBV6-6|TRBJ2-1
TGTGCCAGCAGTTACGCAGCCATGCGGGAGCGGCCGTTCTTC
CASSYAAMRERPFF
>.|.|TRBV4-3|TRBJ2-2
TGCGCCAGCGGAAGGCGATTTAACACCGGGGAGCTGTTTTTT
CASGRRFNTGELFF
>few|.|TRBV9|TRBJ1-2
TGTGCCAGCAGCGTAGACGGCCGCTCCTCCTATGGCTACACCTTC
CASSVDGRSSYGYTF
>.|.|TRBV28|TRBJ1-5
TGTGCCAGCAGTTTATTGAGGGGTCATCAGCCCCAGCATTTT
CASSLLRGHQPQHF
>.|TRBD1|TRBV2|TRBJ2-5
TGTGCCAGCAATACAGGGGGCTTGGAGACCCAGTACTTC
CASNTGGLETQYF
>.|.|TRBV28|TRBJ2-7
TGTGCCAGCAGTTTAGGGGGGCTAAGGGAGCAGTACTTC
CASSLGGLREQYF
>.|.|TRBV5-6|TRBJ2-5
TGTGCCAGCAGCCCGATACAGACAGAGACCCAGTACTTC
CASSPIQTETQYF
>.|.|TRBV5-1|TRBJ2-7
TGCGCCAGCTCCAGACCCGCCACCTCCTACGAGCAGTACTTC
CASSRPATSYEQYF
>.|.|TRBV30|TRBJ2-5
TGTGCCGCCGATCGGCAGGGACTGTCTCAAGAGACCCAGTACTTC
CAADRQGLSQETQYF
>few|.|TRBV30|TRBJ1-2
TGTGCCTGGAGTGTACGGGGGGGCTATGGCTACACCTTC
CAWSVRGGYGYTF
>.|TRBD2|TRBV18|TRBJ2-5
TGTGCCAGCTCACCATCCGGACTAGCGGAGGTCCTTGGGACCCAGTACTTC
CASSPSGLAEVLGTQYF
>.|TRBD1|TRBV19|TRBJ2-4
TGTGCCAGTAGGGACAGGGGATCCAAAAACATTCAGTACTTC
CASRDRGSKNIQYF
>once|.|TRBV30|TRBJ1-2
TGTGCCACCCGCCCCCTCCATCTCGGGGGCTACACCTTC
CATRPLHLGGYTF
>.|TRBD2|TRBV5-1|TRBJ2-1
TGCGCCAGCAGCTTAAGGGGACTAGCGCTCAATGAGCAGTTCTTC
CASSLRGLALNEQFF